These 28 T cell receptor beta chains share one sample of origin, sequenced in a study of blood T cell repertoires in COVID-19. TCRdb's copy holds only in-frame clones and misses some; the assay was immunoSEQ multiplex PCR. The sample lists about 400,000 clones, around 86% occurring once. Sequencing used peripheral blood. Receptors originate from a woman under 40 with active or convalescent COVID-19.

This rearrangement joins TRBV6-5 to TRBJ1-3, with 7 positions matching TRBD1. Germline V gives CDR1 MNHEY, CDR2 SVGAGI. V trimming: 9 bases; J trimming: 0 bases; junction bases outside the gene matches: 5. CDR3 length: 14 residues. The CDR3 DNA is TGTGCCAGTACGACAGGGTTCTCTGGAAACACCATATATTTT. This sequence encodes CASTTGFSGNTIYF.

In DNA, the CDR3 is TGTGCCAGCACCGATTACAGGGGAAATTATGGCTACACCTTC. It codes for CASTDYRGNYGYTF. The V call is TRBV5-8, the J call TRBJ1-2; 7 positions agree with TRBD1. The V gene's germline CDR1 is SGHTS and CDR2 YDEGEE. Unmatched junction bases numbered 10, after V lost 6 bases and J lost 5 bases. The CDR3 runs 14 residues.

The genes are TRBV11-2 and TRBJ2-1, with TRBD1 matching 9 bases. The CDR3 covers 16 residues. V gave up 5 bases and J gave up 5 bases; unmatched junction bases: 10. Germline V gene data show CDR1 as SGHAT and CDR2 as FQNNGV. CDR3 DNA: TGTGCCAGCAGCGAAGCCGCCGGGACAGGGAACAATGAGCAGTTCTTC. Protein: CASSEAAGTGNNEQFF.

The chain combines TRBV6-4 with TRBJ1-5; D ambiguous. With 3 bases removed from V and 6 bases from J, the gap between germline ends came to 9 bases. The CDR3 is 13 amino acids. Germline V gives CDR1 MRHNA, CDR2 SNTAGT. CDR3 residues: CASSDKNGQPQHF. The DNA of the CDR3 is TGTGCCAGCAGTGATAAGAACGGTCAGCCCCAGCATTTT.

This chain joins TRBV7-9 and TRBJ1-2; D unresolved. The germline gives CDR1 SEHNR, CDR2 FQNEAQ (reference sequence). The V end was cut by 5 bases, the J end by 4 bases, with 8 bases between. This CDR3 has 12 amino acids. The CDR3 protein is CASSQDSYGYTF. The CDR3 bases are TGTGCCAGCAGCCAGGACTCCTATGGCTACACCTTC.

The V and J genes are TRBV19 and TRBJ1-1, with D possibly TRBD1 on 6 matching bases. CDR1 LNHDA and CDR2 SQIVND come from the germline V gene (reference sequence). The CDR3 has 13 amino acids. The ends were cut back, 5 bases at V and 1 base at J, with 8 bases in the middle. The DNA for the CDR3 is TGTGCCAGTAGTTGGACAGAGAACACTGAAGCTTTCTTT. This sequence encodes CASSWTENTEAFF. The full variable domain, in which reference TRBV19 and TRBJ1-1 provide the parts outside the CDR3, is DGGITQSPKYLFRKEGQNVTLSCEQNLNHDAMYWYRQDPGQGLRLIYYSQIVNDFQKGDIAEGYSVSREKKESFPLTVTSAQKNPTAFYLCASSWTENTEAFFGQGTRLTVV.

In regard to this clone: This same CDR3 is encoded by further DNA sequences in the sample. The chain recombines TRBV24-1 with TRBJ2-1; the D gene is possibly TRBD2 (5 bases). The CDR3 is 11 amino acids. Looked up from germline, CDR1 is KGHDR and CDR2 is SFDVKD. Trimming took 6 bases from V and 7 from J, leaving 6 bases between them. In DNA form, the CDR3 reads TGTGCCACCAGTCGAGGGAATGAGCAGTTCTTC. It codes for CATSRGNEQFF.

The sample holds one count of this clone. This rearrangement joins TRBV27 to TRBJ1-6; TRBD1 agrees at 7 bases. The CDR3 consists of 15 residues. Per the germline V gene, CDR1 is MNHEY and CDR2 is SMNVEV (reference sequence). The junction had 10 bases not matched to a gene; V was cut back by 7 bases and J by 7 bases. The CDR3 DNA reads TGTGCCAGCACCCTACAGGGGTTGGGGAATTCACCCCTCCACTTT. It translates to CASTLQGLGNSPLHF.

The gene calls are TRBV19 and TRBJ1-6; D remains unclear. This CDR3 contains 15 residues. Trimming stripped 4 bases from V and 0 bases from J, with 7 bases between. The germline CDR1 and CDR2 sequences are LNHDA and SQIVND (reference sequence). The CDR3 nucleotides are TGTGCCAGTAGTACGGGGAGCTCCTATAATTCACCCCTCCACTTT. This sequence encodes CASSTGSSYNSPLHF.

The rearrangement uses TRBV13 and TRBJ1-3; 10 bases match TRBD1. CDR3 length equals 15 residues. The germline V gene encodes CDR1 PRHDT and CDR2 FYEKMQ (reference sequence). With 5 bases clipped from V and 4 bases from J, the junction kept 5 bases outside the gene matches. The CDR3 DNA sequence: TGTGCCAGCAGCCTGACAGGGGGCAGAGGAAACACCATATATTTT. Encoded protein: CASSLTGGRGNTIYF. The complete variable domain, with remaining parts taken from reference TRBV13 and TRBJ1-3, reads AAGVIQSPRHLIKEKRETATLKCYPIPRHDTVYWYQQGPGQDPQFLISFYEKMQSDKGSIPDRFSAQQFSDYHSELNMSSLELGDSALYFCASSLTGGRGNTIYFGEGSWLTVV.

This chain links TRBV21-1 with TRBJ2-3; TRBD1, as called in the table, went unchecked against the DNA. TRBV21-1 is a known pseudogene. This CDR3 is 13 amino acids long. CDR3 nucleotides: TGTGCCAGAAGGACAGGGCTGTCGGATACGCAGTATTTT. Residues: CARRTGLSDTQYF.

The chain links TRBV29-1 to TRBJ2-7; 7 bases line up with TRBD1. Germline-derived CDR1 and CDR2 are SQVTM and ANQGSEA. Unmatched junction bases numbered 12, after V lost 5 bases and J lost 5 bases. The CDR3 length is 14 residues. CDR3 sequence (DNA): TGCAGCGTTAGGGGGATCGACAGGGCTCACGAGCAGTACTTC. Translated: CSVRGIDRAHEQYF.

This chain joins TRBV5-1 and TRBJ2-5, with 9 bases fitting TRBD1. CDR1 is SGHRS, CDR2 YFSETQ, per germline. The CDR3 runs 15 residues. V shed 0 bases, J shed 2 bases, and the junction held 2 bases outside the gene matches. The CDR3 DNA follows: TGCGCCAGCAGCTTGGAAGGGACAGGGCAAGAGACCCAGTACTTC. It yields the protein CASSLEGTGQETQYF.

CDR3 residues: CASSFTGGNTIYF. CDR3 DNA sequence: TGTGCCAGTAGTTTCACAGGGGGAAACACCATATATTTT. This rearrangement joins TRBV19 to TRBJ1-3; a weak D match, TRBD1 (6 bases). The ends were cut back, 5 bases at V and 4 bases at J, with 9 bases in the middle. Germline CDR1 is LNHDA and CDR2 is SQIVND (reference sequence). This CDR3 spans 13 amino acids.

The chain employs TRBV10-3 and TRBJ1-2, with D maybe TRBD1 (6 bases). Germline V gives CDR1 ENHRY, CDR2 SYGVKD. The CDR3 contains 15 residues. Trimming removed 0 bases at V and 3 bases at J, with 11 bases between. The CDR3, as DNA: TGTGCCATCAGTGAGTCGACGGCAGGGGACTATGGCTACACCTTC. It codes for CAISESTAGDYGYTF.

The gene calls are TRBV18 and TRBJ1-2; TRBD1 agrees at 8 bases. The germline V gene encodes CDR1 KGHSH and CDR2 LQKENI. The trim removed 4 bases at V and 2 bases at J, leaving 9 bases unmatched. The CDR3 consists of 16 residues. As DNA, the CDR3 is TGTGCCAGCTCACTTGGACAGGGCGAGTCGAACTATGGCTACACCTTC. Its translation is CASSLGQGESNYGYTF.

With respect to this clone: An end of the junction does not agree with germline; a read error may underlie this. V gene TRBV3-1 (or the pseudogene TRBV3-2) combines with J gene TRBJ2-5; 12 bases are shared with TRBD2. CDR1 and CDR2 from the germline V gene are LGHDT and YNNKEL (reference sequence). The CDR3 consists of 14 residues. CDR3 residues: CASSQGLAGGKQNF. In nucleotides, the CDR3 is TGTGCCAGCAGCCAGGGTCTAGCGGGGGGGAAACAGAACTTC.

The rearrangement uses TRBV6-4 and TRBJ2-1, with TRBD2 matching over 10 bases. The V gene's germline CDR1 is MRHNA and CDR2 SNTAGT. This CDR3 spans 15 amino acids. The J segment lost 2 bases and the V segment lost 3 bases, leaving 1 base of the junction unmatched. DNA for the CDR3: TGTGCCAGCAGTGAGGGACTAGCGCCCTACAATGAGCAGTTCTTC. Protein: CASSEGLAPYNEQFF.

This clone occurred a few times. The chain joins TRBV9 to TRBJ2-7; TRBD2 matches 8 bases. CDR1 SGDLS and CDR2 YYNGEE come from the germline V gene. The CDR3 is made up of 15 amino acids. The V and J ends lost 3 bases and 2 bases, in that order; junction bases with no gene match: 7. CDR3 region: CASSARGGGTYEQYF. CDR3 nucleotide sequence: TGTGCCAGCAGCGCCCGTGGCGGGGGGACCTACGAGCAGTACTTC.

This clone was recorded a few times. This rearrangement joins TRBV24-1 to TRBJ2-3; weak D call: TRBD2 (5 bases). Per the germline V gene, CDR1 is KGHDR and CDR2 is SFDVKD. V lost 6 bases to trimming and J lost 8 bases, with 14 bases between them. The CDR3 loop spans 13 amino acids. CDR3 loop: CATSPYNGGTQYF. CDR3 coding DNA: TGTGCCACCAGTCCCTATAATGGAGGTACGCAGTATTTT.

The gene calls are TRBV6-5 and TRBJ1-2; tentatively, D is TRBD1 (6 bases). The V gene lost 6 bases and the J gene lost 4 bases, with 15 bases spanning the gap. Germline V gives CDR1 MNHEY, CDR2 SVGAGI. The CDR3 extends over 14 amino acids. CDR3 in DNA: TGTGCCAGCAGCCGGGACATGGGACCCTATGGCTACACCTTC. Translating it yields CASSRDMGPYGYTF.

This chain links TRBV5-1 with TRBJ1-1; no clear D gene. Trimming took off 2 bases at V and 3 bases at J, with 8 bases between the two ends. CDR1 SGHRS and CDR2 YFSETQ come from the germline V gene. This CDR3 has 13 amino acids. The CDR3 sequence: CASSFKADTEAFF. CDR3 nucleotides: TGCGCCAGCAGCTTCAAAGCGGACACTGAAGCTTTCTTT.

This chain links TRBV11-2 with TRBJ2-5; 11 nucleotides line up with TRBD2. The ends lost 5 bases at V and 5 bases at J; junction bases unmatched: 7. The germline CDR1 and CDR2 sequences are SGHAT and FQNNGV. The CDR3 consists of 15 residues. This chain's CDR3 is CASSGLAGGRETQYF. The CDR3 bases are TGTGCCAGCAGCGGGCTAGCGGGAGGCCGGGAGACCCAGTACTTC.

The rearrangement links TRBV23-1 to TRBJ2-7, with TRBD2 as a possible D gene (6 bases). TRBV23-1 counts as an open reading frame of uncertain function. The CDR3 extends over 14 amino acids. Trimming removed 8 bases at V and 6 bases at J, with 20 bases between. The CDR3 nucleotides read TGCGCCAGCGGGAAAATACGGGAGCAAGCCGAGCAGTACTTC. Residues: CASGKIREQAEQYF.

The chain joins TRBV18 to TRBJ2-1; D ambiguous. The V end was cut by 3 bases, the J end by 1 base, with 7 bases between. This CDR3 is 14 amino acids long. Germline V lookup: CDR1 KGHSH, CDR2 LQKENI. CDR3 sequence (DNA): TGTGCCAGCTCACCCAGTAAGTCCTACAATGAGCAGTTCTTC. It is translated as CASSPSKSYNEQFF. Using reference TRBV18 and TRBJ2-1 for the parts outside the CDR3, the full variable domain is NAGVMQNPRHLVRRRGQEARLRCSPMKGHSHVYWYRQLPEEGLKFMVYLQKENIIDESGMPKERFSAEFPKEGPSILRIQQVVRGDSAAYFCASSPSKSYNEQFFGPGTRLTVL.

This chain joins TRBV19 and TRBJ1-1; perhaps TRBD1 as D (5 bases). CDR1 and CDR2 (germline): LNHDA, SQIVND (reference sequence). V lost 5 bases and J lost 4, with 20 bases in between. The CDR3 contains 16 residues. CDR3 DNA sequence: TGTGCCAGTAGTTCGGAACGGGGACTGGGGCGCACTGAAGCTTTCTTT. Its translation: CASSSERGLGRTEAFF.

The rearrangement uses TRBV4-1 and TRBJ2-1; 8 bases fit TRBD2. V lost 1 base and J lost 2; bases outside the gene matches: 7. Germline-derived CDR1 and CDR2 are MGHRA and YSYEKL. The CDR3 totals 17 residues. The CDR3 here is CASSQGPEREPYNEQFF. CDR3 sequence (DNA): TGCGCCAGCAGCCAAGGCCCAGAGCGGGAGCCCTACAATGAGCAGTTCTTC.

The J gene is TRBJ2-7, the V gene TRBV27; the match to TRBD1 covers 7 bases. V shed 5 bases and J 4 bases; nucleotides not matched to a gene: 5. Germline V gives CDR1 MNHEY, CDR2 SMNVEV (reference sequence). The CDR3 spans 13 residues. Here the CDR3 DNA reads TGTGCCAGCAGTCCCACAGGGGCGTACGAGCAGTACTTC. The encoded protein is CASSPTGAYEQYF.